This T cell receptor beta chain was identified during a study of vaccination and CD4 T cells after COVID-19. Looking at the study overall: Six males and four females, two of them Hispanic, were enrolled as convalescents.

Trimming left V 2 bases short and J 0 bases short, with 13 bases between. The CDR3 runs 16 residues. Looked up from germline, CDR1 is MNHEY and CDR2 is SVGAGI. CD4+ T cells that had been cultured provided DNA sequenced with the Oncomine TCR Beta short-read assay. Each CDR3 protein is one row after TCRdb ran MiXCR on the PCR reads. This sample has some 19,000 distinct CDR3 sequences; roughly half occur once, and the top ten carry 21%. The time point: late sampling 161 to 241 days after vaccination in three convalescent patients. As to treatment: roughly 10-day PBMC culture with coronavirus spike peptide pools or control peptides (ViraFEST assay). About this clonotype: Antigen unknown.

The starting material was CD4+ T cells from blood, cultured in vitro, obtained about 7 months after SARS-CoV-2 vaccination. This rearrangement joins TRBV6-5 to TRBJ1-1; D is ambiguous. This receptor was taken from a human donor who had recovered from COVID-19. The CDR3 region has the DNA TGTGCCAGCAGTTACACCTTGGCAGCACTGAACACTGAAGCTTTCTTT. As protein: CASSYTLAALNTEAFF.